This T cell receptor beta chain was obtained from a study of control samples from healthy donors and cancer patients. The CDR3 contains 12 residues. Germline CDR1 MNHEY, CDR2 SVGAGI. The ends were cut back, 6 bases at V and 3 bases at J, with 6 bases in the middle. A word on this clone: The sample holds other DNA sequences that translate to the same CDR3.

Sequencing was performed with immunoSEQ multiplex PCR; in TCRdb, only in-frame clones are kept and a portion is missing. The sample yields about 140,000 clones, 94% seen once. The TCR was taken from a man aged 35-49 years in good health. The V gene is TRBV6-5, the J gene TRBJ1-5; D is unresolved. Input material: blood. The CDR3 DNA follows: TGTGCCAGCAGCCGAACCAATCAGCCCCAGCATTTT. It specifies CASSRTNQPQHF.